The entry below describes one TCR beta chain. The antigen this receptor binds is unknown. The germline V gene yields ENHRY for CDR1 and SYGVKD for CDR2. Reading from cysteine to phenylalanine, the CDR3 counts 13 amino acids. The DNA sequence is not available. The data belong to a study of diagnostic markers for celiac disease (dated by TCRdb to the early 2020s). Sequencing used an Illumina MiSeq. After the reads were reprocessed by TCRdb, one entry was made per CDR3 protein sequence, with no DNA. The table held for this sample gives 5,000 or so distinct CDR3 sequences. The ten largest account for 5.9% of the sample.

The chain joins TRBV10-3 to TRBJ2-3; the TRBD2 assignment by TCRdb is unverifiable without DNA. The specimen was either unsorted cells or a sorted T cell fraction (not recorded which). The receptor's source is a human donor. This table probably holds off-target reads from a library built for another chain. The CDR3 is CAISEREVDTQYF.